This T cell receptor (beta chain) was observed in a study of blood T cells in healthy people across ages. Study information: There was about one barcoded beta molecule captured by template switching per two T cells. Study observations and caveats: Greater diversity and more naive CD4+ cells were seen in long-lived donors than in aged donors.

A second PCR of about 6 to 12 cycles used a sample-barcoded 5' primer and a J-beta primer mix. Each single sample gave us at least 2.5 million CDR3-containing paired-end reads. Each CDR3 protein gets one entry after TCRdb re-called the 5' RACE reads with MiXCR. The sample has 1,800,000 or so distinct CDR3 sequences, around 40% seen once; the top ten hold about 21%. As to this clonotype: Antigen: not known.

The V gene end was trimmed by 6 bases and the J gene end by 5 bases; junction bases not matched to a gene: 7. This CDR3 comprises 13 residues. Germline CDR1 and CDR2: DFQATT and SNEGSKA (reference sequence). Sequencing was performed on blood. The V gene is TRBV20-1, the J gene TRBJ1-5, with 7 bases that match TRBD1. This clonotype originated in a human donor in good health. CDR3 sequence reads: CSAQTGWDQPQHF. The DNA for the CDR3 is TGCAGTGCCCAGACAGGGTGGGATCAGCCCCAGCATTTT.